This T cell receptor beta chain was profiled in a study of T cell clonotyping in hematopoietic cell transplantation. The wider study: Pretransplant recipient samples were taken after cytoreduction.

This table comes from immunoSEQ multiplex PCR, and its TCRdb copy is limited to in-frame clones, with some not included. The sample gives tens of thousands of clones, roughly 95% of which show up once; about 1.5% is in the top ten. The time point is: recipient sample about 28 days before transplant, after cytoreduction. Sequenced material: peripheral blood mononuclear cells, taken before stem cell transplant. The TCR was taken from a man between 40 and 49 years old with chronic myeloid leukemia. Some clones in this sample may be carry-over from other donors' samples.

CDR3 region: CAWSPDSRGEKLFF. The DNA of the CDR3 is TGTGCCTGGAGTCCTGACAGCCGGGGGGAAAAACTGTTTTTT. The rearrangement joins TRBV30 to TRBJ1-4; a possible D gene is TRBD1 (5 bases). CDR3 length equals 14 residues. Germline CDR1 is GTSNPN and CDR2 is SVGIG (reference sequence). The V gene lost 2 bases and the J gene lost 8 bases, with 15 bases spanning the gap.